These 17 T cell receptor beta chains share one sample of origin, sequenced in a study of cytomegalovirus exposure and HLA in healthy donors. Generated by immunoSEQ multiplex PCR, the TCRdb table keeps only in-frame clones and is missing some. The sample comprises 150,000 to 200,000 clones, 65% to 85% of which are singletons, and about 2.8% rests with the top ten. The sequencing input was PBMCs. The origin of the receptors is a woman under 30 in good health and CMV-seropositive.

This clone was counted only a few times. This chain links TRBV9 with TRBJ1-3, with 7 bases lining up with TRBD1. The CDR3 has 17 residues. Germline CDR1 SGDLS, CDR2 YYNGEE. J was trimmed by 0 bases and V by 2 bases; bases with no gene match: 8. CDR3 in amino acids: CASSVSGDSRSGNTIYF. The CDR3 nucleotides are TGTGCCAGCAGCGTGTCCGGGGACAGTCGCTCTGGAAACACCATATATTTT. The entire variable domain, with the rest obtained from reference TRBV9 and TRBJ1-3, is as follows: DSGVTQTPKHLITATGQRVTLRCSPRSGDLSVYWYQQSLDQGLQFLIQYYNGEERAKGNILERFSAQQFPDLHSELNLSSLELGDSALYFCASSVSGDSRSGNTIYFGEGSWLTVV.

The chain couples TRBV5-1 to TRBJ1-2; 9 bases are a match to TRBD1. In germline, CDR1 is SGHRS, CDR2 YFSETQ. The CDR3 is 15 residues long. With V trimmed by 2 bases and J by 6 bases, 8 bases remained unmatched. The CDR3 sequence is CASSFRTGDLNGYTF. Written as DNA, the CDR3 is TGCGCCAGCAGCTTCAGGACAGGGGACTTGAATGGCTACACCTTC.

V gene TRBV9 combines with J gene TRBJ1-3; D ambiguous. Trimming took 0 bases from V and 4 from J, leaving 8 bases between them. CDR1 and CDR2 from the germline V gene are SGDLS and YYNGEE. CDR3 length: 14 amino acids. As DNA, the CDR3 is TGTGCCAGCAGCGTAGATCCGGAGGGAAACACCATATATTTT. It is translated as CASSVDPEGNTIYF.

The CDR3 here is CASSVDYLTYGYTF. The DNA for the CDR3 is TGTGCCAGCAGCGTAGACTACCTAACCTATGGCTACACCTTC. This chain joins TRBV9 and TRBJ1-2, with D unclear. The germline gives CDR1 SGDLS, CDR2 YYNGEE. The V gene lost 0 bases and the J gene lost 4 bases, with 10 bases spanning the gap. This CDR3 spans 14 amino acids.

The DNA for the CDR3 is TGTGCCAGCAGCTTACCGGACTCACCGGGCTATGGCTACACCTTC. Protein: CASSLPDSPGYGYTF. The rearrangement uses TRBV5-4 and TRBJ1-2, with unresolved D. Germline V gives CDR1 SGHNT, CDR2 YYREEE (reference sequence). Between the trimmed V and J ends, which lost 2 bases and 4 bases, there was a span of 15 bases. The CDR3 covers 15 residues.

This chain connects TRBV6-5 to TRBJ1-1; D is undetermined. Germline lookup yields CDR1 MNHEY and CDR2 SVGAGI. V was pared by 0 bases and J by 6 bases, with 14 bases between. CDR3 length equals 15 residues. CDR3 bases: TGTGCCAGCAGTTACTCGATTGCAGAGGTGCCTGAAGCTTTCTTT. Encoded protein: CASSYSIAEVPEAFF.

The chain couples TRBV6-4 to TRBJ1-4, with D perhaps TRBD1 (6 bases). Germline V gene sequence: CDR1 MRHNA, CDR2 SNTAGT. Between the trimmed V and J ends, which lost 3 bases and 0 bases, there was a span of 17 bases. CDR3 length equals 18 residues. The chain's CDR3 is CASSEPQGLRATNEKLFF. The CDR3 region has the DNA TGTGCCAGCAGTGAGCCACAGGGTCTTAGAGCAACTAATGAAAAACTGTTTTTT.

With regard to this clone: Other DNA sequences in this sample translate to the same CDR3. The CDR3 loop reads CASSLGTLNYGYTF. For the CDR3, the DNA is TGTGCCAGCAGCCTTGGGACATTAAACTATGGCTACACCTTC. The chain recombines TRBV5-6 with TRBJ1-2; a weak D match, TRBD1 (6 bases). The V end lost 4 bases, the J end lost 2 bases, and 12 bases lay between the germline ends. The V gene's germline CDR1 is SGHDT and CDR2 YYEEEE. The CDR3 runs 14 residues.

On this clone itself: Distinct nucleotide sequences in the sample also encode this CDR3. The gene calls are TRBV5-6 and TRBJ1-5, with D possibly TRBD1 on 5 matching bases. Between the trimmed V and J ends, which lost 2 bases and 4 bases, there was a span of 10 bases. This CDR3 region has 14 residues. Germline loops: CDR1 SGHDT, CDR2 YYEEEE. DNA of the CDR3: TGTGCCAGCAGCTTAGGAACAGGAAATCAGCCCCAGCATTTT. Protein product: CASSLGTGNQPQHF.

The chain couples TRBV18 to TRBJ2-7; 7 bases agree with TRBD1. Per germline, CDR1 KGHSH and CDR2 LQKENI. There are 15 residues in the CDR3. The ends lost 2 bases at V and 0 bases at J; junction bases unmatched: 4. CDR3 residues: CASSPATGTSYEQYF. The CDR3 DNA reads TGTGCCAGCTCACCAGCGACAGGGACCTCCTACGAGCAGTACTTC.

This chain links TRBV4-2 with TRBJ1-2; TRBD1 aligns across 8 bases. Per the germline V gene, CDR1 is LGHNA and CDR2 is YNFKEQ. The CDR3 is 15 residues long. Unmatched junction bases numbered 9, after V lost 3 bases and J lost 6 bases. CDR3 nucleotide sequence: TGTGCCAGCAGCCATTCGGGACAGGCTTCGGATGGCTACACCTTC. Translating gives CASSHSGQASDGYTF.

This chain connects TRBV5-4 to TRBJ1-1, with D possibly matching TRBD1 (6 bases). Germline V lookup: CDR1 SGHNT, CDR2 YYREEE (reference sequence). V was cut by 0 bases and J by 4 bases, with 13 bases left in between. The CDR3 length is 15 residues. CDR3 sequence: CASSLAGRGGTEAFF. The CDR3 DNA sequence: TGTGCCAGCAGCTTGGCCGGGAGGGGGGGCACTGAAGCTTTCTTT.

The J gene is TRBJ2-5, the V gene TRBV5-8; the D is unclear. With 4 bases removed from V and 0 bases from J, the gap between germline ends came to 22 bases. This CDR3 is built from 18 residues. Germline-derived CDR1 and CDR2 are SGHTS and YDEGEE. The CDR3 spells CASSIDKAFPNYQETQYF. CDR3 DNA sequence: TGTGCCAGCAGCATCGACAAGGCCTTTCCGAATTACCAAGAGACCCAGTACTTC.

The rearrangement joins TRBV9 to TRBJ2-7, with 9 positions matching TRBD1. The trim removed 4 bases at V and 3 bases at J, leaving 5 bases unmatched. Per germline, CDR1 SGDLS and CDR2 YYNGEE. CDR3 size: 14 residues. Here the CDR3 reads CASSPSTGGYEQYF. DNA for the CDR3: TGTGCCAGCAGCCCTTCGACAGGGGGCTACGAGCAGTACTTC.

This chain connects TRBV7-8 to TRBJ1-2; 10 bases match TRBD1. CDR3 length: 15 residues. The trim removed 5 bases at V and 4 bases at J, leaving 7 bases unmatched. From germline, CDR1 is SGHVS and CDR2 FQNEAQ. The CDR3 bases are TGTGCCAGCAGCCCACTTGGACAGGGGGGCTATGGCTACACCTTC. This codes for CASSPLGQGGYGYTF.

This chain joins TRBV4-1 and TRBJ1-1; D gene uncertain. V lost 3 bases, J lost 0 bases, and 8 bases lay in between. The CDR3 contains 14 residues. Germline values: CDR1 MGHRA, CDR2 YSYEKL. The CDR3 region has the DNA TGCGCCAGCAGCCACCCAGGAATGAACACTGAAGCTTTCTTT. Amino acid sequence: CASSHPGMNTEAFF.

V and J are TRBV20-1 and TRBJ2-1, with unresolved D. The V end was cut by 3 bases, the J end by 5 bases, with 5 bases between. From germline, CDR1 is DFQATT and CDR2 SNEGSKA (reference sequence). CDR3 length equals 11 residues. CDR3 sequence: CSARAHNEQFF. The CDR3 region has the DNA TGCAGTGCTAGGGCTCACAATGAGCAGTTCTTC.